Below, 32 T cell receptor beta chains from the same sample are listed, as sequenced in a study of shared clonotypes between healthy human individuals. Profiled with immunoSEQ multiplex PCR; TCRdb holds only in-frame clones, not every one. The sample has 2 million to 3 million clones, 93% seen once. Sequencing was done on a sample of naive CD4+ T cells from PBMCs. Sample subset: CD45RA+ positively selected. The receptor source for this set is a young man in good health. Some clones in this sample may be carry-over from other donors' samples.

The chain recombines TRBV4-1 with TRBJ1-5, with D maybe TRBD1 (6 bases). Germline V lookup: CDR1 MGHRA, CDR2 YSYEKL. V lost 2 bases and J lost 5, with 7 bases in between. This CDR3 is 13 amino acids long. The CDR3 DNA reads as TGCGCCAGCAGCCAAAGGGGGGATCAGCCCCAGCATTTT. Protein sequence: CASSQRGDQPQHF.

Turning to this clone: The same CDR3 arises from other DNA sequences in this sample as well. CDR3 nucleotide sequence: TGTGCCAGCAGCTTAGACTCACCCCTCCACTTT. Protein: CASSLDSPLHF. This chain joins TRBV7-9 and TRBJ1-6, with D uncertain. Between the trimmed V and J ends, which lost 1 base and 10 bases, there was a span of 2 bases. This CDR3 has 11 amino acids. Germline-derived CDR1 and CDR2 are SEHNR and FQNEAQ (reference sequence).

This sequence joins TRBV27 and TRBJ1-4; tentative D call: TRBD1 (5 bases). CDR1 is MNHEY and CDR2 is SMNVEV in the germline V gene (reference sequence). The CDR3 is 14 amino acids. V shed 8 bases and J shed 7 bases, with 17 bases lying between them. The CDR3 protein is CASPGGAVGEKLFF. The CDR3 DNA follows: TGTGCCAGCCCTGGGGGAGCGGTTGGTGAAAAACTGTTTTTT.

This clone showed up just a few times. The CDR3 bases are TGTGCCAGCAGCCCCTCGACCGTGAACACTGAAGCTTTCTTT. Translated, it gives CASSPSTVNTEAFF. This sequence joins TRBV9 and TRBJ1-1; D is unclear. Germline values: CDR1 SGDLS, CDR2 YYNGEE. V was clipped by 4 bases and J by 0 bases, with 10 bases between them. The CDR3 totals 14 residues.

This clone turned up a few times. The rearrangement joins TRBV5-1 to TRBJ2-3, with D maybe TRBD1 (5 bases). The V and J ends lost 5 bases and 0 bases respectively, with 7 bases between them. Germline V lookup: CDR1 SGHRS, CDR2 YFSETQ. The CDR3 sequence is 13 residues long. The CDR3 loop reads CASRTESTDTQYF. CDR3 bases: TGCGCCAGCAGGACAGAAAGCACAGATACGCAGTATTTT.

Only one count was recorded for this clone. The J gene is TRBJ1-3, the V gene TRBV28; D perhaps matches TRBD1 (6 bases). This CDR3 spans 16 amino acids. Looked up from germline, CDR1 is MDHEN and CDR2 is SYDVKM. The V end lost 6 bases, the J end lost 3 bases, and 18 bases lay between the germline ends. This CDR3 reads CASSLRVYRDGNTIYF. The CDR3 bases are TGTGCCAGCAGCTTACGCGTCTACAGGGATGGAAACACCATATATTTT.

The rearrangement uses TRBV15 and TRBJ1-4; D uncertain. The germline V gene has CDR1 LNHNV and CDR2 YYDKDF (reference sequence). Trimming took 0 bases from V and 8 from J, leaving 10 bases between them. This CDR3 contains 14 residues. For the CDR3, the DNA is TGTGCCACCAGCAGAGAGGTCTCGGGGGAAAAACTGTTTTTT. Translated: CATSREVSGEKLFF.

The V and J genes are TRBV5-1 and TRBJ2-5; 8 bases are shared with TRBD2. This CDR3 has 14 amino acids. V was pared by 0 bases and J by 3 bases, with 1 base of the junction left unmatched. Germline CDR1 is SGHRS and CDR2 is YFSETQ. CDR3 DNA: TGCGCCAGCAGCTTGGAGGGACTAGAAGAGACCCAGTACTTC. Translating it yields CASSLEGLEETQYF.

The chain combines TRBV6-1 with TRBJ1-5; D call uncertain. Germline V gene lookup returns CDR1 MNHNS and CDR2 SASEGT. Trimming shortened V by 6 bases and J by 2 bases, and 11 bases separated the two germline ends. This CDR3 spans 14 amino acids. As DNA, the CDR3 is TGTGCCAGCAGCGCCCTGTACGGCAATCAGCCCCAGCATTTT. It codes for CASSALYGNQPQHF.

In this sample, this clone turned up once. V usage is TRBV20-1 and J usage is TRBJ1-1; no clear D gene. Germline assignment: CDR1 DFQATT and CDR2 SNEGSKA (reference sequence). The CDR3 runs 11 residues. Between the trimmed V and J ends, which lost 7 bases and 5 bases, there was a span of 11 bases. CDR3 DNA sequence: TGCAGTGGGTTGGGCCAGACTGAAGCTTTCTTT. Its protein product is CSGLGQTEAFF.

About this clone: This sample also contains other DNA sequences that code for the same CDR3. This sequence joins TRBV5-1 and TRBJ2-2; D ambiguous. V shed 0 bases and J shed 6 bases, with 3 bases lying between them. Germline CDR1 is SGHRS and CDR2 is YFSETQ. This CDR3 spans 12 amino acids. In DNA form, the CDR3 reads TGCGCCAGCAGCTTGGTTGCCGGGGAGCTGTTTTTT. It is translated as CASSLVAGELFF.

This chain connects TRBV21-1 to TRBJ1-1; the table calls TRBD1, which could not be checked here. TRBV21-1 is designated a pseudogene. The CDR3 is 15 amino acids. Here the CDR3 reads CASRIQQGGNTEAFF. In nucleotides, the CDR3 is TGTGCCAGCAGAATTCAACAGGGGGGCAATACTGAAGCTTTCTTT.

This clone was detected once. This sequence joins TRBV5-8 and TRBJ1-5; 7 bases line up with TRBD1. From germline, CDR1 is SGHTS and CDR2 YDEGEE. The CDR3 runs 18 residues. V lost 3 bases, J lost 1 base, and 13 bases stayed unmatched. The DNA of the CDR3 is TGTGCCAGCAGCTGGCACAGGGGCGGAGGCGAGAGCAATCAGCCCCAGCATTTT. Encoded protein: CASSWHRGGGESNQPQHF.

The CDR3 is CASSVGGTYGAASGANVLTF. The CDR3 DNA follows: TGTGCCAGCAGCGTAGGGGGGACTTACGGGGCGGCCTCTGGGGCCAACGTCCTGACTTTC. This chain connects TRBV9 to TRBJ2-6; possible D gene TRBD2, 6 bases. V was pared by 0 bases and J by 0 bases, with 19 bases between. The CDR3 contains 20 residues. Germline V gene sequence: CDR1 SGDLS, CDR2 YYNGEE.

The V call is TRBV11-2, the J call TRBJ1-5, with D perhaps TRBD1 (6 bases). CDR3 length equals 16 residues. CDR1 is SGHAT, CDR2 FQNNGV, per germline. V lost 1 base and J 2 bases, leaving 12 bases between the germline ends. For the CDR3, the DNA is TGTGCCAGCAGCTTAGGGGGCAGGGGAGGCAATCAGCCCCAGCATTTT. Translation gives CASSLGGRGGNQPQHF.

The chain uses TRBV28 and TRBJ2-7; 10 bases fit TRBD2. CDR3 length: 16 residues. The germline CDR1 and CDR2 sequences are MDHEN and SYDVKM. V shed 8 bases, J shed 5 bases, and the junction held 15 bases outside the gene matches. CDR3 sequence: CASVVGGLAWVHEQYF. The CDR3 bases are TGTGCCAGCGTCGTCGGGGGACTAGCGTGGGTCCACGAGCAGTACTTC.

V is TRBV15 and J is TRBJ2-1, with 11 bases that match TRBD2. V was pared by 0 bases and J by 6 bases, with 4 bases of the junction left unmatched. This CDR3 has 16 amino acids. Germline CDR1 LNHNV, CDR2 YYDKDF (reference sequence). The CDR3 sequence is CATSRDRTSGPNEQFF. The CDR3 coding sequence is TGTGCCACCAGCAGAGATCGGACTAGCGGGCCCAATGAGCAGTTCTTC.

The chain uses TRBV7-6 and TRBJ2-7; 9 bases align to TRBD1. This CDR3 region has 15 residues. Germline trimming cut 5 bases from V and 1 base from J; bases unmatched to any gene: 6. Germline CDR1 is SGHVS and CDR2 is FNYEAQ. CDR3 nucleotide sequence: TGTGCCAGCAGCCCGGGGACAGGGTTATCCTACGAGCAGTACTTC. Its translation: CASSPGTGLSYEQYF.

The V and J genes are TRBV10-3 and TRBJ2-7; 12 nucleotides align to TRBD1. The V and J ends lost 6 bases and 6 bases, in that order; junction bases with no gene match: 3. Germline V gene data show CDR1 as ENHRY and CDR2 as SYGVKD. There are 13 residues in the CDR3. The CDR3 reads CAIRRDRGLEQYF. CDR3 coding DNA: TGTGCCATCAGAAGGGACAGGGGGCTCGAGCAGTACTTC.

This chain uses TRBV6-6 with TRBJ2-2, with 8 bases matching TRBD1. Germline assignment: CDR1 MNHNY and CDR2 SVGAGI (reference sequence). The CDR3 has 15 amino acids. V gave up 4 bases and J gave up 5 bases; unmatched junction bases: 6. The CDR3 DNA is TGTGCCAGCAGTTCCCAGACAGGGGTGACCGGGGAGCTGTTTTTT. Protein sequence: CASSSQTGVTGELFF.

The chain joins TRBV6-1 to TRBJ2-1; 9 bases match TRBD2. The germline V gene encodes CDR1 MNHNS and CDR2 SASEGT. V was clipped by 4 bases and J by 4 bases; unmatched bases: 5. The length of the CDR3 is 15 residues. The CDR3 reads CASSALAGEYNEQFF. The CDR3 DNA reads TGTGCCAGCAGTGCTTTAGCGGGAGAGTACAATGAGCAGTTCTTC.

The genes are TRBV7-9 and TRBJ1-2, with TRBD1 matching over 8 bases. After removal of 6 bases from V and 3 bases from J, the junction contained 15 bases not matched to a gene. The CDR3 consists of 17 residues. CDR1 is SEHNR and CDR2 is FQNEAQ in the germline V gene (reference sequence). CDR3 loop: CASSSAGAGQDHYGYTF. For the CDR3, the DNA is TGTGCCAGCAGTTCTGCCGGGGCGGGACAGGACCACTATGGCTACACCTTC.

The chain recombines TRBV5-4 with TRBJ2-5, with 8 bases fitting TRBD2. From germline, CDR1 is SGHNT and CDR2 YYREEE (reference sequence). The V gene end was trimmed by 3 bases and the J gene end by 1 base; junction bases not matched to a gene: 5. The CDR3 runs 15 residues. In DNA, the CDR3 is TGTGCCAGCAGCTCTCGGACTAGCAGCCAAGAGACCCAGTACTTC. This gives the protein CASSSRTSSQETQYF.

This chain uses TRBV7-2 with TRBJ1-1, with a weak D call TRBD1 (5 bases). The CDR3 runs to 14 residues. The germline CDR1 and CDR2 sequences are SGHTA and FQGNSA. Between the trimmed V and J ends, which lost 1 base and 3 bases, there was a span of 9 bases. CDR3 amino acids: CASSLVGADTEAFF. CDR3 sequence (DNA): TGTGCCAGCAGCTTAGTAGGGGCGGACACTGAAGCTTTCTTT.

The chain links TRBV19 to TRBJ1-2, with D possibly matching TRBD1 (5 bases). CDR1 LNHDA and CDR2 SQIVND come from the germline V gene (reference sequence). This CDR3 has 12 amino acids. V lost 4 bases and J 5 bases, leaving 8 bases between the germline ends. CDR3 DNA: TGTGCCAGTAGTACGGAGGGGTATGGCTACACCTTC. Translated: CASSTEGYGYTF.

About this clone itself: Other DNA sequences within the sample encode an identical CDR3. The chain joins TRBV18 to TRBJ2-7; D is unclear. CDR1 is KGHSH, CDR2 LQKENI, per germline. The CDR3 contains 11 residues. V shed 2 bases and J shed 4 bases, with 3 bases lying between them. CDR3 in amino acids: CASSPAYEQYF. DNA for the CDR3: TGTGCCAGCTCACCAGCGTACGAGCAGTACTTC.

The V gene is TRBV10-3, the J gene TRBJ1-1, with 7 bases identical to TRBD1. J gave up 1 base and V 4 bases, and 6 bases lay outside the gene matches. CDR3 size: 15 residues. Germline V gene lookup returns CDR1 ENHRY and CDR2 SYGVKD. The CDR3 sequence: CAISARQGPNTEAFF. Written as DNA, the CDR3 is TGTGCCATCAGTGCCCGACAGGGCCCGAACACTGAAGCTTTCTTT.

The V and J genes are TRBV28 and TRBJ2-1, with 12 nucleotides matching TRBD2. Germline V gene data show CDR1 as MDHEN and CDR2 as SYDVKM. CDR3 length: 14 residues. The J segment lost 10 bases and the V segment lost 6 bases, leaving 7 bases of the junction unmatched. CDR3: CASRNAGTSGEQFF. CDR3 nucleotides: TGTGCCAGCAGAAACGCCGGGACTAGCGGGGAGCAGTTCTTC.

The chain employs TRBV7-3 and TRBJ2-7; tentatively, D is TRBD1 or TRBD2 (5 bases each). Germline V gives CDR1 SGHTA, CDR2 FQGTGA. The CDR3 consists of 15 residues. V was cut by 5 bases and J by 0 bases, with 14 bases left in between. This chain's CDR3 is CASSLRPGSSYEQYF. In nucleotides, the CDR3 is TGTGCCAGCAGCCTCCGGCCAGGGAGCTCCTACGAGCAGTACTTC.

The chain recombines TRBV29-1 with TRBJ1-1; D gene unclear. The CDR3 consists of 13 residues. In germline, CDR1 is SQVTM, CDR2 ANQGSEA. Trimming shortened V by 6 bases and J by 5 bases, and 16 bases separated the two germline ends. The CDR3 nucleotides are TGCAGCGTAGTAGGGCGGCCGGGTACTGAAGCTTTCTTT. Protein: CSVVGRPGTEAFF.

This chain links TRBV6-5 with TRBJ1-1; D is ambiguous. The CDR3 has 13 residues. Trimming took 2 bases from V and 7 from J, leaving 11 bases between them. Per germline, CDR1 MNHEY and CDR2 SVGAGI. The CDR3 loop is CASSYAGGGEAFF. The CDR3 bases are TGTGCCAGCAGTTACGCGGGCGGCGGTGAAGCTTTCTTT.

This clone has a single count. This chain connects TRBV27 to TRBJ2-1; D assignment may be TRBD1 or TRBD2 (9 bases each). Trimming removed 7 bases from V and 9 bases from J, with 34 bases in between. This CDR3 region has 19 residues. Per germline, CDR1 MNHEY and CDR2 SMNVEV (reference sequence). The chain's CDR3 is CASNIDRGGLAGTYGEQFF. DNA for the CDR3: TGTGCCAGCAACATCGACAGGGGGGGACTAGCAGGGACCTACGGTGAGCAGTTCTTC.